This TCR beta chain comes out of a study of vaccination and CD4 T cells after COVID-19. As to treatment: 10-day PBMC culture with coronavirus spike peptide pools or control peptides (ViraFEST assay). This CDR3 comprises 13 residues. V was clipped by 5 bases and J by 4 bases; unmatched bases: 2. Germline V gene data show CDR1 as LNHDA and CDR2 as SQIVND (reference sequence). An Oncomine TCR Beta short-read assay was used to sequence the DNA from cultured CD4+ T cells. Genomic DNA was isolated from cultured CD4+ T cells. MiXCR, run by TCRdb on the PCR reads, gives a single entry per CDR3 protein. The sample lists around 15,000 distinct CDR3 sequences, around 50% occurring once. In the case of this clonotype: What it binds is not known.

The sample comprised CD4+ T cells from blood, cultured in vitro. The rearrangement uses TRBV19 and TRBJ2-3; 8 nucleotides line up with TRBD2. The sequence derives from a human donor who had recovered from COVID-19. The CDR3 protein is CASSRGGPDTQYF. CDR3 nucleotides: TGTGCCAGTAGTCGGGGGGGCCCAGATACGCAGTATTTT.